These 7 T cell receptor beta chains were all obtained from the same sample, sequenced in a study of blood T cell repertoires in COVID-19. The protocol was immunoSEQ multiplex PCR, while the TCRdb copy is restricted to in-frame clones and leaves out a portion. The sample gives tens of thousands of clones, 88% of which show up once; 3.5% to 5% is in the top ten. Sequenced: peripheral blood. These TCRs come from a human donor in a cohort sampled during active COVID-19.

The chain combines TRBV29-1 with TRBJ1-2; D not resolved. Germline V gene lookup returns CDR1 SQVTM and CDR2 ANQGSEA. CDR3 length: 13 amino acids. Trimming took 5 bases from V and 6 from J, leaving 16 bases between them. The CDR3 DNA sequence: TGCAGCGTTAGAAACGAGGGATGGGATGGCTACACCTTC. It specifies CSVRNEGWDGYTF.

This clone was detected once. The chain couples TRBV6-2 or TRBV6-3 to TRBJ2-7, with TRBD1 matching 9 bases. Per the germline V gene, CDR1 is MNHEY and CDR2 is SVGEGT. The CDR3 covers 11 residues. V gave up 6 bases and J gave up 12 bases; unmatched junction bases: 6. The CDR3 DNA follows: TGTGCCAGCAGCCTTGGGGGACAGGGGTACTTC. Protein: CASSLGGQGYF.

This chain joins TRBV7-6 and TRBJ2-7; 11 nucleotides match TRBD1. Germline assignment: CDR1 SGHVS and CDR2 FNYEAQ. V lost 5 bases, J lost 6 bases, and 9 bases stayed unmatched. This CDR3 comprises 15 residues. In nucleotides, the CDR3 is TGTGCCAGCAGCCCATCCTTGGACAGGGGGCCCGAGCAGTACTTC. Translated, it gives CASSPSLDRGPEQYF.

This sequence joins TRBV6-2 or TRBV6-3 and TRBJ2-1; D gene uncertain. The V end lost 6 bases, the J end lost 5 bases, and 14 bases lay between the germline ends. The CDR3 runs to 14 residues. The germline V gene encodes CDR1 MNHEY and CDR2 SVGEGT. CDR3 region: CASSLSRLNNEQFF. The CDR3 region has the DNA TGTGCCAGCAGCCTTTCCAGGTTGAACAATGAGCAGTTCTTC.

There are a few counts of this clone. The V call is TRBV3-1 (or the pseudogene TRBV3-2), the J call TRBJ2-3, with D unresolved. The CDR3 has 13 residues. Germline V gene sequence: CDR1 LGHDT, CDR2 YNNKEL (reference sequence). Trimming took 0 bases from V and 2 from J, leaving 3 bases between them. The CDR3: CASSQDFTDTQYF. The DNA for the CDR3 is TGTGCCAGCAGCCAAGACTTCACAGATACGCAGTATTTT.

This chain joins TRBV9 and TRBJ2-3; 13 bases are a match to TRBD2. Per the germline V gene, CDR1 is SGDLS and CDR2 is YYNGEE. After removal of 3 bases from V and 2 bases from J, the junction contained 3 bases not matched to a gene. The CDR3 length is 16 residues. The CDR3 DNA reads TGTGCCAGCAGCGGAGGGACTAGCGGGGTCACAGATACGCAGTATTTT. This encodes CASSGGTSGVTDTQYF. The variable domain in full, with the rest retrieved from reference TRBV9 and TRBJ2-3, is DSGVTQTPKHLITATGQRVTLRCSPRSGDLSVYWYQQSLDQGLQFLIQYYNGEERAKGNILERFSAQQFPDLHSELNLSSLELGDSALYFCASSGGTSGVTDTQYFGPGTRLTVL.

The chain uses TRBV28 and TRBJ1-3; tentative D call: TRBD1 (6 bases). V was cut by 7 bases and J by 1 base, with 14 bases left in between. In germline, CDR1 is MDHEN, CDR2 SYDVKM. This CDR3 has 15 residues. The CDR3: CASTETQGSGNTIYF. The CDR3 DNA reads TGTGCCAGCACCGAAACCCAGGGGTCTGGAAACACCATATATTTT.